This T cell receptor (beta chain) stems from a study of blood T cells in healthy people across ages (dated by TCRdb to the mid-2010s). Looking at the study overall: In model experiments, roughly one uniquely barcoded TCR beta cDNA molecule per two T cells was captured by template switching. Age-related changes in TCR beta repertoire diversity were measured in the study by deep sequencing normalized with unique cDNA molecular identifiers. Two additional independent replicas of 1 million unique cDNA reads from the same blood draw were analyzed for two donors (one aged 18 to 29 and one aged 80 or older). The donors were divided into four age groups: young (average around 15 years), middle-aged (about 40), aged (about 60) and long-lived (roughly 88). To avoid experimental bias, donors of different ages were spread randomly across the sequencing lanes.

The donors were roughly 40 Caucasian individuals from Russia, aged 6 to 90 years, who were systemically healthy. Each donor gave approximately 9.3 milliliters of peripheral blood, collected into EDTA-treated Vacutainer tubes. Ficoll-Paque density-gradient centrifugation was used to isolate PBMCs, with at least 7 million per sample. Trizol reagent was used to extract total RNA from PBMCs, with at least 6 micrograms per sample. For every donor, an aliquot of PBMCs went through flow cytometry to measure the percentages of naive CD45RAhigh/CD27high T cells. Regarding this clonotype: Its antigen specificity is not known. Base-call qualities are not available, and no considerably larger clone is one nucleotide away.

Library preparation was by 5' RACE. The sequencer was an Illumina HiSeq 2500. A second PCR of about 7 to 12 cycles was run with a J-beta primer mix and a sample-barcoded 5' primer. A unique molecular identifier was introduced onto each TCR beta cDNA molecule by a template-switch 5' adaptor carrying 12 random nucleotides. Each sample yielded at least 2.5 million CDR3-containing paired-end reads. First-strand cDNA synthesis was performed from all RNA using the Mint cDNA synthesis kit, with priming by a TRBC-specific oligonucleotide. Following uracil-DNA glycosylase treatment, all cDNA underwent a first 18-cycle PCR with the universal primers M1SS and BC2_uni_R. Under the source paper's analysis protocol: For normalization, 1 million high-quality reads were randomly selected from each sample, with every read carrying a distinct molecular identifier. Instead of being binned into consensus sequences, reads that shared molecular identifiers were thrown out. MiTCR, run with a Q25 quality threshold and the strictest error-elimination algorithm, handled CDR3 identification, clonotype clustering and error correction. A nonparametric unseen species model with Euler transformation was used to estimate a lower bound on total TCR beta diversity. TCRdb reprocessed the public reads (quality trimming at Q25 with fastp, clone calling with MiXCR) and kept in-frame beta chains. Every distinct CDR3 protein forms one entry, paired with its most common genes and DNA. Clone size and V and J calls follow TCRdb, not the original study. This sample comprises about 730,000 distinct CDR3 sequences, around 40% of them detected only once. The ten top clones hold less than 25% of the sample.

V was cut back by 6 bases and J by 7 bases, leaving a gap of 13 bases between them. The CDR3 contains 12 residues, cysteine and phenylalanine counted. Left in the record is the CDR3 DNA by itself, 36 bases read in frame from the first base. CDR1 and CDR2 are read off the germline V gene (reference sequence) as MNHNY and SVGAGI. The investigation overall reported the following: Because profiling used bulk unsorted PBMCs, naive and antigen-experienced compartments could not be compared conclusively. Total diversity estimates from one million sequenced T cells were considered lower bounds and underestimates. Compared with the aged group, the long-lived group had more naive CD4+ T cells, fewer expanded clones and increased TCR diversity, a pattern suggesting age selection. As age increased, observed TCR beta diversity per million T cells dropped in a roughly linear way, and a significant reduction was already evident by age around 41. There was a strong correlation between observed TCR beta diversity and the percentage of naive T cells measured by flow cytometry. Because the CMV infection status of the donors was unknown, age-related changes in expanded clonotypes may potentially have been confounded.

The specimen sequenced was blood. The sequence is built from TRBV6-6 and TRBJ2-7; too little of a D gene remains to name it. This clonotype was obtained from a woman aged 60 to 75 in good health. This receptor has the CDR3 CASSPRELEQYF. The DNA is TGTGCCAGCAGCCCCCGTGAGTTAGAGCAGTACTTC.